The 19 T cell receptor beta chains below were found in one sample sequenced in a study of cytomegalovirus exposure and HLA in healthy donors. This PCR relied on a set of 60 Vbeta primers and 13 Jbeta primers. The assay was immunoSEQ multiplex PCR, and TCRdb's table has in-frame clones only and misses some. The repertoire shows approximately 120,000 clones; the top ten hold 1%. The specimen sequenced was PBMCs. The receptors were gathered from a young man in good health and CMV-seronegative.

DNA of the CDR3: TGTGCCAGCAGCTTGCTGCGAGCGGGGCCTACAGATACGCAGTATTTT. It translates to CASSLLRAGPTDTQYF. The V and J genes are TRBV7-2 and TRBJ2-3; TRBD2 aligns across 7 bases. Germline loops: CDR1 SGHTA, CDR2 FQGNSA. This CDR3 region has 16 residues. The junction had 9 bases not matched to a gene; V was cut back by 3 bases and J by 3 bases. The complete variable domain, with remaining parts taken from reference TRBV7-2 and TRBJ2-3, reads GAGVSQSPSNKVTEKGKDVELRCDPISGHTALYWYRQSLGQGLEFLIYFQGNSAPDKSGLPSDRFSAERTGGSVSTLTIQRTQQEDSAVYLCASSLLRAGPTDTQYFGPGTRLTVL.

The rearrangement uses TRBV19 and TRBJ2-7, with 8 nucleotides matching TRBD2. V was clipped by 6 bases and J by 6 bases; unmatched bases: 7. Germline CDR1 LNHDA, CDR2 SQIVND (reference sequence). This CDR3 has 13 amino acids. CDR3 region: CASRAGVPLEQYF. The CDR3 DNA follows: TGTGCCAGTAGAGCGGGAGTTCCCCTCGAGCAGTACTTC. The entire variable domain, with the rest obtained from reference TRBV19 and TRBJ2-7, is as follows: DGGITQSPKYLFRKEGQNVTLSCEQNLNHDAMYWYRQDPGQGLRLIYYSQIVNDFQKGDIAEGYSVSREKKESFPLTVTSAQKNPTAFYLCASRAGVPLEQYFGPGTRLTVT.

The chain uses TRBV6-4 and TRBJ2-1; D is possibly TRBD2 (6 bases). The germline V and J ends were trimmed by 7 bases and 5 bases, with 18 bases remaining between them. There are 15 residues in the CDR3. Germline lookup yields CDR1 MRHNA and CDR2 SNTAGT. The CDR3 spells CASTEGAGLDNEQFF. The CDR3 DNA is TGTGCCAGCACCGAAGGAGCGGGTCTGGACAATGAGCAGTTCTTC.

This chain links TRBV30 with TRBJ2-1; D is unresolved. This CDR3 has 14 residues. The V gene lost 2 bases and the J gene lost 0 bases, with 8 bases spanning the gap. The germline V gene has CDR1 GTSNPN and CDR2 SVGIG (reference sequence). CDR3 region: CAWSLAFSYNEQFF. In nucleotides, the CDR3 is TGTGCCTGGAGTTTGGCATTCTCCTACAATGAGCAGTTCTTC.

The chain employs TRBV5-1 and TRBJ1-1; 7 positions match TRBD1. From germline, CDR1 is SGHRS and CDR2 YFSETQ. The CDR3 has 15 amino acids. The J segment lost 0 bases and the V segment lost 0 bases, leaving 2 bases of the junction unmatched. This chain's CDR3 is CASSLAQGVNTEAFF. The CDR3, as DNA: TGCGCCAGCAGCTTGGCCCAGGGGGTGAACACTGAAGCTTTCTTT.

This chain uses TRBV19 with TRBJ1-5; D possibly corresponds to TRBD1 (6 bases). The germline V gene encodes CDR1 LNHDA and CDR2 SQIVND (reference sequence). The CDR3 covers 11 residues. CDR3 in DNA: TGTGGCGCAGGGGTATTTCAGCCCCAGCATTTT. Residues: CGAGVFQPQHF.

This chain uses TRBV7-3 with TRBJ2-7; 8 nucleotides line up with TRBD2. The V segment lost 2 bases and the J segment 0 bases; nucleotides outside the gene matches: 0. This CDR3 spans 14 amino acids. Germline loops: CDR1 SGHTA, CDR2 FQGTGA. The CDR3 nucleotides are TGTGCCAGCAGCTTAGCGGGGGGCTCCTACGAGCAGTACTTC. Encoded protein: CASSLAGGSYEQYF.

V usage is TRBV5-4 and J usage is TRBJ1-1; 7 bases match TRBD1. Unmatched junction bases numbered 6, after V lost 5 bases and J lost 2 bases. Germline V gives CDR1 SGHNT, CDR2 YYREEE (reference sequence). The CDR3 spans 14 residues. The CDR3 sequence: CASRQTGDNTEAFF. The DNA of the CDR3 is TGTGCCAGCAGACAAACAGGGGATAACACTGAAGCTTTCTTT. The variable domain in full, completed from reference TRBV5-4 and TRBJ1-1, reads ETGVTQSPTHLIKTRGQQVTLRCSSQSGHNTVSWYQQALGQGPQFIFQYYREEENGRGNFPPRFSGLQFPNYSSELNVNALELDDSALYLCASRQTGDNTEAFFGQGTRLTVV.

V is TRBV19 and J is TRBJ1-2, with a tentative D call TRBD1 (5 bases). With 6 bases removed from V and 2 bases from J, the gap between germline ends came to 13 bases. The CDR3 spans 14 residues. The germline CDR1 and CDR2 sequences are LNHDA and SQIVND (reference sequence). As DNA, the CDR3 is TGTGCCAGTAGGCTGGGGGGTAGCAACTATGGCTACACCTTC. Translated, it gives CASRLGGSNYGYTF.

The chain combines TRBV30 with TRBJ1-2, with TRBD1 identical over 9 bases. The CDR3 is 15 residues long. CDR1 GTSNPN and CDR2 SVGIG come from the germline V gene (reference sequence). The J segment lost 2 bases and the V segment lost 4 bases, leaving 8 bases of the junction unmatched. The CDR3 reads CAWTRDRETNYGYTF. Written as DNA, the CDR3 is TGTGCCTGGACCCGGGACAGGGAAACGAACTATGGCTACACCTTC.

CDR3 in amino acids: CASSLVRGQDQPQHF. DNA of the CDR3: TGTGCCAGCAGCTTAGTCAGGGGACAAGATCAGCCCCAGCATTTT. This chain joins TRBV7-2 and TRBJ1-5, with TRBD1 as a possible D gene (6 bases). CDR1 SGHTA and CDR2 FQGNSA come from the germline V gene. The CDR3 length is 15 residues. Deletions cut 1 base from V and 5 bases from J, with 12 bases between. The full variable domain, its missing parts supplied by reference TRBV7-2 and TRBJ1-5, is GAGVSQSPSNKVTEKGKDVELRCDPISGHTALYWYRQSLGQGLEFLIYFQGNSAPDKSGLPSDRFSAERTGGSVSTLTIQRTQQEDSAVYLCASSLVRGQDQPQHFGDGTRLSIL.

The chain couples TRBV5-4 to TRBJ2-7; a possible D gene is TRBD1 (6 bases). Trimming removed 3 bases from V and 4 bases from J, with 14 bases in between. Germline assignment: CDR1 SGHNT and CDR2 YYREEE (reference sequence). CDR3 length: 14 residues. CDR3 sequence (DNA): TGTGCCAGCAGCTCCTCCGGGACACAGTACGAGCAGTACTTC. The encoded protein is CASSSSGTQYEQYF.

The chain carries TRBV9 and TRBJ2-7, with TRBD2 identical over 9 bases. J was trimmed by 4 bases and V by 2 bases; bases with no gene match: 7. Germline V gives CDR1 SGDLS, CDR2 YYNGEE. This CDR3 is 15 amino acids long. The DNA of the CDR3 is TGTGCCAGCAGCGTCCCTAGCGGGGTTATTTACGAGCAGTACTTC. This codes for CASSVPSGVIYEQYF.

The chain recombines TRBV6-1 with TRBJ1-4; weak D call: TRBD1 (5 bases). V was trimmed by 6 bases and J by 8 bases, leaving 13 bases between them. In germline, CDR1 is MNHNS, CDR2 SASEGT. The CDR3 totals 13 residues. The CDR3 protein is CASRRQGGEKLFF. The CDR3 nucleotides are TGTGCCAGCAGGCGTCAGGGTGGGGAAAAACTGTTTTTT.

CDR3 in amino acids: CASSVEAGREQYF. The CDR3, as DNA: TGTGCCAGCAGTGTTGAGGCGGGGAGGGAGCAGTACTTC. The chain has TRBV6-4 and TRBJ2-7, with D perhaps matching TRBD2 (6 bases). Germline V gives CDR1 MRHNA, CDR2 SNTAGT. V was cut by 4 bases and J by 7 bases, with 14 bases left in between. The CDR3 consists of 13 residues.

This rearrangement joins TRBV6-5 to TRBJ1-1; 10 nucleotides agree with TRBD1. CDR1 is MNHEY and CDR2 is SVGAGI in the germline V gene. The CDR3 has 13 amino acids. V lost 8 bases and J lost 4; bases outside the gene matches: 4. The CDR3 nucleotides read TGTGCCAGCGCCTGGACAGGGGGCACTGAAGCTTTCTTT. Amino acid sequence: CASAWTGGTEAFF.

This chain joins TRBV6-5 and TRBJ2-3; the D gene is possibly TRBD2 (5 bases). The V gene lost 6 bases and the J gene lost 3 bases, with 16 bases spanning the gap. The CDR3 is 15 amino acids. Germline V gene lookup returns CDR1 MNHEY and CDR2 SVGAGI. The CDR3 here is CASRAGGSGTDTQYF. The CDR3 DNA reads TGTGCCAGCAGGGCTGGTGGGAGTGGGACAGATACGCAGTATTTT.

J is TRBJ2-1 and V is TRBV9, with 9 bases fitting TRBD2. Germline CDR1 SGDLS, CDR2 YYNGEE. The CDR3 runs 15 residues. The ends lost 1 base at V and 9 bases at J; junction bases unmatched: 8. CDR3 bases: TGTGCCAGCAGCGTAAATCAGCGGGGGGTGAGTGAGCAGTTCTTC. This codes for CASSVNQRGVSEQFF.

V is TRBV29-1 and J is TRBJ2-4, with 8 bases that match TRBD2. Germline CDR1 reads SQVTM; CDR2 reads ANQGSEA. Losses at the gene ends were 7 bases for V and 7 bases for J; bases not matched to a gene: 12. The CDR3 runs 14 residues. The CDR3 DNA follows: TGCAGCGCGAGCGGGAGAGGGAATGGGAACATTCAGTACTTC. Protein product: CSASGRGNGNIQYF.